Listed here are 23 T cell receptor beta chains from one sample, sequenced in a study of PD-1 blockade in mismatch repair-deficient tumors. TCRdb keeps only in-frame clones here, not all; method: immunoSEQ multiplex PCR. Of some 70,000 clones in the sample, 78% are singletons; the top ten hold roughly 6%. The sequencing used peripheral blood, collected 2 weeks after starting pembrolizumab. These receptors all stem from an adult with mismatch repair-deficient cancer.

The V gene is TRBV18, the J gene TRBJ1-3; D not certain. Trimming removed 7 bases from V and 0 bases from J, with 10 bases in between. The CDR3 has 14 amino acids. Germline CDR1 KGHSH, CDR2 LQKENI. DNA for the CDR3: TGTGCCAGCTTAGAGGCTCTCTCTGGAAACACCATATATTTT. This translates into CASLEALSGNTIYF.

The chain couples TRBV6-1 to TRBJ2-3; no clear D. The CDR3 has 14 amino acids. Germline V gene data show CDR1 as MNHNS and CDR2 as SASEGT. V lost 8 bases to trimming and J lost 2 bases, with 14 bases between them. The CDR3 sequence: CASSAGPFTDTQYF. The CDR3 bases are TGTGCCAGCTCGGCAGGACCTTTCACAGATACGCAGTATTTT.

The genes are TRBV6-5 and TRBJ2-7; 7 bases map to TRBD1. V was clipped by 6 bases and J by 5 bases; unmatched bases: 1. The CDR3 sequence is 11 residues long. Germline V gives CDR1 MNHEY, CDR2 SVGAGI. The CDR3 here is CASSDRDEQYF. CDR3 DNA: TGTGCCAGCAGCGACAGGGACGAGCAGTACTTC.

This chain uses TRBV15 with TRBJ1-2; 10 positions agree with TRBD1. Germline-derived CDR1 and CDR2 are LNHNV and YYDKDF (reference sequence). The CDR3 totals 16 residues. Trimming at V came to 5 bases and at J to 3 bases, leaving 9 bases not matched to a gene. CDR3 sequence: CATSHSRDRGDYGYTF. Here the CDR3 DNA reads TGTGCCACCAGCCATTCCCGGGACAGGGGCGACTATGGCTACACCTTC.

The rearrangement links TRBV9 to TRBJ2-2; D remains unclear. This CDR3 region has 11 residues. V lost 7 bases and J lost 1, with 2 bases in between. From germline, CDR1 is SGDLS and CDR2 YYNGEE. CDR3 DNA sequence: TGTGCCAGCCGGAACACCGGGGAGCTGTTTTTT. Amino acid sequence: CASRNTGELFF.

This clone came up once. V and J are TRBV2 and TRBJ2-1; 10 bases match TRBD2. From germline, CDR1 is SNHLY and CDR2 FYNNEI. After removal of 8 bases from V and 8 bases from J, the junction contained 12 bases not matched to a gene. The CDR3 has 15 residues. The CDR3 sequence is CASRSAGGPVHEQFF. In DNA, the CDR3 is TGTGCCAGCCGGTCAGCGGGAGGGCCCGTACATGAGCAGTTCTTC.

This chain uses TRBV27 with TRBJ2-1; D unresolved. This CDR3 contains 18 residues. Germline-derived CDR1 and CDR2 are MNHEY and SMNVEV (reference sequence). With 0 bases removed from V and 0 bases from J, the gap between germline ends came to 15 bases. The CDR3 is CASSLSSLTESSYNEQFF. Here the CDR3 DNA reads TGTGCCAGCAGTTTATCCTCTTTGACGGAGAGCTCCTACAATGAGCAGTTCTTC.

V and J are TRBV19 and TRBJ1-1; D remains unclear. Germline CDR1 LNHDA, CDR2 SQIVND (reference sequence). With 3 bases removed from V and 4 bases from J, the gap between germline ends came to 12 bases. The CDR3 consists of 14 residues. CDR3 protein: CASSIGRGGTEAFF. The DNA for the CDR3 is TGTGCCAGTAGTATCGGGAGAGGTGGCACTGAAGCTTTCTTT.

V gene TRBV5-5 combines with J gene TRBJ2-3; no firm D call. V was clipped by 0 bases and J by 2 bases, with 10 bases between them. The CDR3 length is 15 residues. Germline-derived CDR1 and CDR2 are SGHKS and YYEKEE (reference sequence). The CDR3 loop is CASSLASLYTDTQYF. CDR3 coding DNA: TGTGCCAGCAGCTTGGCCAGCCTTTACACAGATACGCAGTATTTT.

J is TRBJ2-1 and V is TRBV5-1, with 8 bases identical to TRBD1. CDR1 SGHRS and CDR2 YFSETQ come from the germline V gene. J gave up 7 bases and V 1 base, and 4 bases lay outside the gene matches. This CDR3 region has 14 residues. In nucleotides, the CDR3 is TGCGCCAGCAGCTTGCAAACAGGGGGTAATGAGCAGTTCTTC. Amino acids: CASSLQTGGNEQFF. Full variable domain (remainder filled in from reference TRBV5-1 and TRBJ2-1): KAGVTQTPRYLIKTRGQQVTLSCSPISGHRSVSWYQQTPGQGLQFLFEYFSETQRNKGNFPGRFSGRQFSNSRSEMNVSTLELGDSALYLCASSLQTGGNEQFFGPGTRLTVL.

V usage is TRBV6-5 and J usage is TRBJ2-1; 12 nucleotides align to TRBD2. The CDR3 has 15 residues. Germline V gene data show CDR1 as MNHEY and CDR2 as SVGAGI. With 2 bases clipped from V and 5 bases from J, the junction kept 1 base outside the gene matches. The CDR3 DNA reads TGTGCCAGCAGTTACCGGACTAGCGGGAACAATGAGCAGTTCTTC. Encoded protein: CASSYRTSGNNEQFF.

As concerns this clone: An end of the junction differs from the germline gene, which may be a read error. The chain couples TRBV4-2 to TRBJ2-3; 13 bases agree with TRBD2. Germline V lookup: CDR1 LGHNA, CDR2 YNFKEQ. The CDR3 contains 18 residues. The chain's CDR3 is CASSQEPTSGRASDTQYF. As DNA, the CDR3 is TGTGCCAGCAGCCAAGAACCCACTAGCGGGAGGGCCTCAGATACGCAGTACTTT.

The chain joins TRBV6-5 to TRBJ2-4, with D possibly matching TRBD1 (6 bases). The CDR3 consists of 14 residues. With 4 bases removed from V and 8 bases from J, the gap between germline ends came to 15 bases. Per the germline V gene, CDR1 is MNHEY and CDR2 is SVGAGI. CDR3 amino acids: CASSSSGAVDIQYF. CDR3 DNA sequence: TGTGCCAGCAGTTCCTCAGGGGCGGTGGACATTCAGTACTTC.

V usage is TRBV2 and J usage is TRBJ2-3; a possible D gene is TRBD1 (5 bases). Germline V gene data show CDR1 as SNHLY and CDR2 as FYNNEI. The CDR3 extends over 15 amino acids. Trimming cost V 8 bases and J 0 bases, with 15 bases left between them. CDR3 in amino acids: CASLFTQGSTDTQYF. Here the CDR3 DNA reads TGTGCCAGCCTTTTCACGCAGGGAAGCACAGATACGCAGTATTTT.

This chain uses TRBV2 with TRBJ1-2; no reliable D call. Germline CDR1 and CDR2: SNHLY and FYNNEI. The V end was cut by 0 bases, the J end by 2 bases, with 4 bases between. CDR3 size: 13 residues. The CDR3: CASSEAGNYGYTF. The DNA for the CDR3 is TGTGCCAGCAGTGAAGCGGGGAACTATGGCTACACCTTC.

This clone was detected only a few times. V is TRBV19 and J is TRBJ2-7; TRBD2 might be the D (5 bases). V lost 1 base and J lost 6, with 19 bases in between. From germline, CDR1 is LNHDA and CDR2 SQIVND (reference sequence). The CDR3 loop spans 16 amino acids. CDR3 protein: CASSIAAVSNRGEQYF. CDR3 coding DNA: TGTGCCAGTAGTATAGCGGCAGTAAGTAACCGGGGCGAGCAGTACTTC.

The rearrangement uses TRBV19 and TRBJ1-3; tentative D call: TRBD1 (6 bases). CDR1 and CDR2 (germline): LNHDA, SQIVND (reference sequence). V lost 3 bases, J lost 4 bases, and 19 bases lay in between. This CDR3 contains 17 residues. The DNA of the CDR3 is TGTGCCAGTAGTATTATCAGGAACAGGGTCTCCGGAAACACCATATATTTT. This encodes CASSIIRNRVSGNTIYF.

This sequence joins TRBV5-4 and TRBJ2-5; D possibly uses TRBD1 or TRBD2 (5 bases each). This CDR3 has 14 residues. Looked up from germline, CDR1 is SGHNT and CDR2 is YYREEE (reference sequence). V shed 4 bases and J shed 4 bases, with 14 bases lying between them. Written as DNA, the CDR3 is TGTGCCAGCAGCAGGTCGGGGCTTGGAGAGACCCAGTACTTC. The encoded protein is CASSRSGLGETQYF.

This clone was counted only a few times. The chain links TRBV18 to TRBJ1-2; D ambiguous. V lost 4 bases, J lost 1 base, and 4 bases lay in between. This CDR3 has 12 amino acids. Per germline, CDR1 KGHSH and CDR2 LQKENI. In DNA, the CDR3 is TGTGCCAGCTCACAGGATAACTATGGCTACACCTTC. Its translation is CASSQDNYGYTF.

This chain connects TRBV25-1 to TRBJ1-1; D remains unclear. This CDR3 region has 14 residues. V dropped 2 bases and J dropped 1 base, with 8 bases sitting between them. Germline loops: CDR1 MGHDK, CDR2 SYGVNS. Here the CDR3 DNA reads TGTGCCAGCAGTGAAAGGTGGGGGAACACTGAAGCTTTCTTT. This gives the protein CASSERWGNTEAFF.

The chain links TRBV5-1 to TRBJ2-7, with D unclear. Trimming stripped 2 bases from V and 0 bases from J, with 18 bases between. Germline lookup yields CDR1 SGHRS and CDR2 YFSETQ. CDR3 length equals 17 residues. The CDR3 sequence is CASSFSGGFISSYEQYF. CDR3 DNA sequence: TGCGCCAGCAGCTTTTCAGGTGGGTTTATTAGCTCCTACGAGCAGTACTTC. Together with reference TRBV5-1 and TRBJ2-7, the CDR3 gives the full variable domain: KAGVTQTPRYLIKTRGQQVTLSCSPISGHRSVSWYQQTPGQGLQFLFEYFSETQRNKGNFPGRFSGRQFSNSRSEMNVSTLELGDSALYLCASSFSGGFISSYEQYFGPGTRLTVT.

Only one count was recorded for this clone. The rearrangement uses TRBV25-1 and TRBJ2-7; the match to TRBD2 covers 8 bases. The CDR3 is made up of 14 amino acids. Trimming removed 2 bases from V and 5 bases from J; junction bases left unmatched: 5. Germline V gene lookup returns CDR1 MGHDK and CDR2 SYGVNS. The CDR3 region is CASSEQREINEQYF. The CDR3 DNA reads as TGTGCCAGCAGTGAACAGCGGGAGATCAACGAGCAGTACTTC.

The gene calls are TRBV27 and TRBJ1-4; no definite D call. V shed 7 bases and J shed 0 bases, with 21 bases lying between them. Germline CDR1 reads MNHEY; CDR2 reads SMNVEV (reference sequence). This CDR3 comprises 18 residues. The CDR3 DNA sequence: TGTGCCAGCACCGATCTCCCCGGTCAGCCTGCAACTAATGAAAAACTGTTTTTT. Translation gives CASTDLPGQPATNEKLFF. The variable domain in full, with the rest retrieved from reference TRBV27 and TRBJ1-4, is EAQVTQNPRYLITVTGKKLTVTCSQNMNHEYMSWYRQDPGLGLRQIYYSMNVEVTDKGDVPEGYKVSRKEKRNFPLILESPSPNQTSLYFCASTDLPGQPATNEKLFFGSGTQLSVL.